Sequencing of this T cell receptor (beta chain) was carried out in a study of cytomegalovirus exposure and HLA in healthy donors. Study-level information: In a later analysis, it was reported that the 120 or so validation repertoires had been produced on the same platform as the roughly 700 repertoires belonging to the first cohort. Points from the study as a whole: Cytomegalovirus status was reportedly diagnosed by the classifier with high specificity and sensitivity. Despite most TCR sequences being rare, some public TCRs occurred in many donors.

As regards this clone: Its antigen is currently unknown.

Using immunoSEQ multiplex PCR, the repertoire was profiled, and TCRdb retains in-frame clones only, with some absent. The sample yields approximately 71,000 clones, approximately 94% seen once. These donors were members of the roughly 120-subject validation cohort, a group separate from the roughly 670-subject first cohort. The sequenced material came from PBMCs. The origin of this receptor is a woman under 30 in good health and CMV-seronegative.

The CDR3 here is CASRVRTGLGDTEAFF. The CDR3 DNA reads as TGTGCCAGCAGGGTACGGACAGGCCTCGGGGACACTGAAGCTTTCTTT. The genes are TRBV28 and TRBJ1-1; 7 bases agree with TRBD1. Germline-derived CDR1 and CDR2 are MDHEN and SYDVKM. J lost 3 bases, V lost 6 bases, and 13 bases had no gene match. This CDR3 is built from 16 residues.